What follows are 25 T cell receptor beta chains derived from one specimen sequenced in a study of shared clonotypes between healthy human individuals (dated by TCRdb to 2018 to 2020). Libraries came from the immunoSEQ multiplex PCR assay. The immuneACCESS repertoire file appears here via TCRdb, limited to in-frame rearrangements. These files lack a portion of the clones; in checked studies, under half of the deficit traces to unresolved V genes, and the cause of the others is not known. The sample profile shows roughly 2 million clones; approximately 94% of them were found once. Clones ranked in the top ten supply roughly 0.13% of the sample. The sequenced sample consisted of naive CD4+ T cells sorted from blood. What the cell subset or site label conveys for this sample: CD45RA+ positively selected. Receptors originate from a man younger than 35 in good health.

The J gene is TRBJ2-4, the V gene TRBV7-2; D is undetermined. Trimming left V 3 bases short and J 8 bases short, with 14 bases between. The germline CDR1 and CDR2 sequences are SGHTA and FQGNSA. This CDR3 has 14 amino acids. This CDR3 is CASSFLWVPDIQYF. In nucleotides, the CDR3 is TGTGCCAGCAGCTTTTTGTGGGTCCCTGACATTCAGTACTTC.

The V call is TRBV5-6, the J call TRBJ2-7; 8 nucleotides match TRBD1. CDR1 SGHDT and CDR2 YYEEEE come from the germline V gene. Losses at the gene ends were 3 bases for V and 2 bases for J; bases not matched to a gene: 7. There are 15 residues in the CDR3. As DNA, the CDR3 is TGTGCCAGCAGCTCAAGGAGGGACAGGACCTACGAGCAGTACTTC. It yields the protein CASSSRRDRTYEQYF.

The chain links TRBV2 to TRBJ2-2; D uncertain. The germline V gene encodes CDR1 SNHLY and CDR2 FYNNEI. The CDR3 length is 14 residues. Trimming shortened V by 7 bases and J by 4 bases, and 13 bases separated the two germline ends. The chain's CDR3 is CASIGPRSTGELFF. The CDR3 DNA sequence: TGTGCCAGCATCGGACCTAGGAGCACCGGGGAGCTGTTTTTT.

V gene TRBV7-9 combines with J gene TRBJ1-6; 8 bases are a match to TRBD1. The CDR3 spans 19 residues. The germline CDR1 and CDR2 sequences are SEHNR and FQNEAQ (reference sequence). After removal of 4 bases from V and 3 bases from J, the junction contained 14 bases not matched to a gene. The CDR3 coding sequence is TGTGCCAGCAGCTCCCAGGGGCAGGGGGCCGAGGACTATAATTCACCCCTCCACTTT. Translated, it gives CASSSQGQGAEDYNSPLHF.

The CDR3 region is CASSFEASYEQYF. The CDR3 DNA reads TGTGCCAGCAGCTTCGAAGCTTCCTACGAGCAGTACTTC. The chain joins TRBV11-2 to TRBJ2-7; D gene unclear. The CDR3 sequence is 13 residues long. Germline lookup yields CDR1 SGHAT and CDR2 FQNNGV. Trimming shortened V by 3 bases and J by 1 base, and 7 bases separated the two germline ends.

With respect to this clone: The same CDR3 arises from other DNA sequences in this sample as well. The CDR3 protein is CASSRGQGDYGYTF. The CDR3 DNA sequence: TGTGCCAGCTCAAGAGGACAGGGTGACTATGGCTACACCTTC. The rearrangement uses TRBV18 and TRBJ1-2; TRBD1 matches at 8 bases. CDR3 length: 14 amino acids. CDR1 and CDR2 (germline): KGHSH, LQKENI. V shed 5 bases, J shed 3 bases, and the junction held 5 bases outside the gene matches.

This clone was counted once. The chain is built from TRBV5-5 and TRBJ1-2; D may be TRBD1 (5 bases). Trimming left V 4 bases short and J 4 bases short, with 20 bases between. CDR3 length: 16 amino acids. CDR1 SGHKS and CDR2 YYEKEE come from the germline V gene (reference sequence). Here the CDR3 DNA reads TGTGCCAGCAGCCCCGGGGGGATGGGGAACGCCTATGGCTACACCTTC. Protein product: CASSPGGMGNAYGYTF.

This clone showed up just once. This chain connects TRBV11-2 to TRBJ2-3; D ambiguous. Germline lookup yields CDR1 SGHAT and CDR2 FQNNGV. V lost 1 base and J 4 bases, leaving 12 bases between the germline ends. The CDR3 contains 15 residues. The chain's CDR3 is CASSLGGIFSDTQYF. CDR3 DNA: TGTGCCAGCAGCTTAGGTGGAATCTTCTCAGATACGCAGTATTTT.

The V and J genes are TRBV18 and TRBJ2-1; 9 bases map to TRBD2. Losses at the gene ends were 4 bases for V and 7 bases for J; bases not matched to a gene: 2. The V gene's germline CDR1 is KGHSH and CDR2 LQKENI. This CDR3 region has 13 residues. CDR3 amino acids: CASSLSGRNEQFF. DNA of the CDR3: TGTGCCAGCTCACTAAGCGGGAGGAATGAGCAGTTCTTC.

V gene TRBV5-1 combines with J gene TRBJ1-2; 8 positions match TRBD1. The V gene's germline CDR1 is SGHRS and CDR2 YFSETQ. The V gene end was trimmed by 0 bases and the J gene end by 5 bases; junction bases not matched to a gene: 9. The CDR3 runs to 16 residues. CDR3 sequence: CASSLAPAGGVYGYTF. In DNA, the CDR3 is TGCGCCAGCAGCTTGGCCCCGGCAGGGGGCGTGTATGGCTACACCTTC.

V and J are TRBV27 and TRBJ1-2; D unclear. From germline, CDR1 is MNHEY and CDR2 SMNVEV (reference sequence). The ends were cut back, 0 bases at V and 8 bases at J, with 13 bases in the middle. The CDR3 is 14 residues long. CDR3 in amino acids: CASSLSDGAKGYTF. The CDR3 DNA reads TGTGCCAGCAGTTTATCGGACGGTGCAAAGGGCTACACCTTC.

V is TRBV4-1 and J is TRBJ2-5; D not resolved. CDR1 is MGHRA and CDR2 is YSYEKL in the germline V gene. The CDR3 has 13 amino acids. Trimming removed 4 bases from V and 0 bases from J, with 6 bases in between. This CDR3 is CASSPYHQETQYF. CDR3 sequence (DNA): TGCGCCAGCAGCCCCTACCACCAAGAGACCCAGTACTTC.

The rearrangement joins TRBV2 to TRBJ2-5; possible D gene TRBD1, 6 bases. Deletions cut 0 bases from V and 4 bases from J, with 18 bases between. The CDR3 spans 17 residues. Germline assignment: CDR1 SNHLY and CDR2 FYNNEI. The CDR3 DNA reads TGTGCCAGCAGTGAAGCGCTGAACAGGGTCGATCGAGAGACCCAGTACTTC. Translated, it gives CASSEALNRVDRETQYF.

The chain carries TRBV7-9 and TRBJ2-7, with D maybe TRBD1 (5 bases). The CDR3 length is 14 residues. V was clipped by 5 bases and J by 2 bases, with 13 bases between them. Germline CDR1 and CDR2: SEHNR and FQNEAQ (reference sequence). The CDR3 is CASSRLTDTYEQYF. The DNA of the CDR3 is TGTGCCAGCAGCCGCCTGACAGATACCTACGAGCAGTACTTC.

The chain carries TRBV19 and TRBJ1-5; D gene uncertain. The CDR3 runs 12 residues. V was clipped by 6 bases and J by 4 bases, with 7 bases between them. Looked up from germline, CDR1 is LNHDA and CDR2 is SQIVND (reference sequence). CDR3 in amino acids: CASSRTNQPQHF. The CDR3 nucleotides read TGTGCCAGTAGCAGGACGAATCAGCCCCAGCATTTT.

The CDR3 sequence: CASSDERGASYEQYF. CDR3 DNA sequence: TGTGCCAGCAGTGATGAGCGGGGGGCCTCCTACGAGCAGTACTTC. The rearrangement links TRBV6-1 to TRBJ2-7; 9 bases line up with TRBD2. With V trimmed by 3 bases and J by 0 bases, 3 bases remained unmatched. CDR1 is MNHNS, CDR2 SASEGT, per germline. This CDR3 region has 15 residues.

CDR3 bases: TGTGCCAGCAGTGCCGGGACAGGGGGCGAGCAGTACTTC. Translating it yields CASSAGTGGEQYF. The rearrangement joins TRBV25-1 to TRBJ2-7; 11 bases match TRBD1. The V and J ends lost 4 bases and 6 bases, in that order; junction bases with no gene match: 2. Germline assignment: CDR1 MGHDK and CDR2 SYGVNS. CDR3 length equals 13 residues.

The gene calls are TRBV6-4 and TRBJ1-5; D not resolved. The CDR3 runs 15 residues. The V and J ends lost 3 bases and 2 bases respectively, with 11 bases between them. The germline V gene encodes CDR1 MRHNA and CDR2 SNTAGT. The CDR3: CASSDLGIGNQPQHF. The CDR3 nucleotides read TGTGCCAGCAGTGATCTGGGGATCGGCAATCAGCCCCAGCATTTT.

The V call is TRBV9, the J call TRBJ2-3; 7 bases align to TRBD2. The CDR3 is 15 residues long. After removal of 1 base from V and 5 bases from J, the junction contained 7 bases not matched to a gene. The germline V gene has CDR1 SGDLS and CDR2 YYNGEE. As DNA, the CDR3 is TGTGCCAGCAGCGTAAATTTAGCGGGTCTAGATACGCAGTATTTT. This sequence encodes CASSVNLAGLDTQYF.

The gene calls are TRBV6-5 and TRBJ2-1; D perhaps matches TRBD1 (6 bases). V was pared by 6 bases and J by 8 bases, with 14 bases between. Germline V gene sequence: CDR1 MNHEY, CDR2 SVGAGI. The CDR3 extends over 13 amino acids. In DNA form, the CDR3 reads TGTGCCAGCAGCCCCCCAGGGGCCCATGAGCAGTTCTTC. It is translated as CASSPPGAHEQFF.

V gene TRBV7-9 combines with J gene TRBJ2-1; D is uncertain. Germline loops: CDR1 SEHNR, CDR2 FQNEAQ (reference sequence). The CDR3 has 14 amino acids. Trimming left V 1 base short and J 6 bases short, with 10 bases between. The CDR3 sequence is CASSLGSPGNEQFF. CDR3 bases: TGTGCCAGCAGCTTAGGCAGCCCCGGCAATGAGCAGTTCTTC.

DNA of the CDR3: TGTGCCAGCTCTCAAGGAAGGGCTCCCTACGAGCAGTACTTC. This translates into CASSQGRAPYEQYF. This chain uses TRBV18 with TRBJ2-7; D uncertain. The CDR3 is 14 residues long. V was clipped by 6 bases and J by 2 bases, with 14 bases between them. Per germline, CDR1 KGHSH and CDR2 LQKENI. Based on the CDR3 plus reference TRBV18 and TRBJ2-7, the full variable domain is NAGVMQNPRHLVRRRGQEARLRCSPMKGHSHVYWYRQLPEEGLKFMVYLQKENIIDESGMPKERFSAEFPKEGPSILRIQQVVRGDSAAYFCASSQGRAPYEQYFGPGTRLTVT.

The rearrangement uses TRBV18 and TRBJ1-3, with a possible D match to TRBD1 (6 bases). The CDR3 is 17 residues long. The germline CDR1 and CDR2 sequences are KGHSH and LQKENI. V was cut by 2 bases and J by 3 bases, with 17 bases left in between. CDR3 protein: CASSPATLGQIGNTIYF. The CDR3 DNA reads TGTGCCAGCTCACCAGCGACCCTAGGACAGATTGGAAACACCATATATTTT.

The chain carries TRBV18 and TRBJ2-7, with D maybe TRBD2 (6 bases). Trimming removed 2 bases from V and 5 bases from J, with 22 bases in between. The CDR3 runs to 17 residues. Germline V gene data show CDR1 as KGHSH and CDR2 as LQKENI. CDR3 sequence reads: CASSPGRNSGPQNEQYF. Written as DNA, the CDR3 is TGTGCCAGCTCACCAGGTCGGAATAGCGGTCCCCAGAACGAGCAGTACTTC.

The V call is TRBV19, the J call TRBJ2-7; TRBD2 matches at 11 bases. The CDR3 is 12 amino acids. With 10 bases clipped from V and 3 bases from J, the junction kept 2 bases outside the gene matches. Germline V gene lookup returns CDR1 LNHDA and CDR2 SQIVND (reference sequence). CDR3 nucleotide sequence: TGTGCCACTACTAGCGGGAGCTACGAGCAGTACTTC. Its translation: CATTSGSYEQYF.